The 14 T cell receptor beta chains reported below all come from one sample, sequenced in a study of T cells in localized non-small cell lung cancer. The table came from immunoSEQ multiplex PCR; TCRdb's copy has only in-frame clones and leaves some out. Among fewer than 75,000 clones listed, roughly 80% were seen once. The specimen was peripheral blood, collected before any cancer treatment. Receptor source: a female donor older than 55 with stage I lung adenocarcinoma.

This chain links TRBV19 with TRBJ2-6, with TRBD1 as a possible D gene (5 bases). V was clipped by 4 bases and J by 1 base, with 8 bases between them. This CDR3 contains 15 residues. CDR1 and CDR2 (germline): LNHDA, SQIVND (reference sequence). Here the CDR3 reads CASSTGNSGANVLTF. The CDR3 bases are TGTGCCAGTAGTACAGGGAATTCTGGGGCCAACGTCCTGACTTTC.

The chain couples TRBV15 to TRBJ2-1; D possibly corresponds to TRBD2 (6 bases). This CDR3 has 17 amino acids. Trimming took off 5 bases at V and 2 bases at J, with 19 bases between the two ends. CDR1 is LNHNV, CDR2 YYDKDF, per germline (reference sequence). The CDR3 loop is CATSSRTGESTYNEQFF. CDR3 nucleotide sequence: TGTGCCACCAGCTCGCGGACGGGAGAAAGTACCTACAATGAGCAGTTCTTC.

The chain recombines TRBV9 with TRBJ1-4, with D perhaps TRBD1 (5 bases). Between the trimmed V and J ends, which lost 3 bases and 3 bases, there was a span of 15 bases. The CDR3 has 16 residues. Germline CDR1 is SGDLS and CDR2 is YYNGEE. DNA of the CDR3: TGTGCCAGCAGCGGCGGGACTGCACCATCTAATGAAAAACTGTTTTTT. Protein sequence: CASSGGTAPSNEKLFF.

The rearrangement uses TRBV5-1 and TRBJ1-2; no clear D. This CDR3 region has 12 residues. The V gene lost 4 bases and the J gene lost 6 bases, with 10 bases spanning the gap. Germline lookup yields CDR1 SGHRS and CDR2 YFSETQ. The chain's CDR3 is CASSPGVDGYTF. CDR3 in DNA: TGCGCCAGCAGCCCGGGAGTTGATGGCTACACCTTC.

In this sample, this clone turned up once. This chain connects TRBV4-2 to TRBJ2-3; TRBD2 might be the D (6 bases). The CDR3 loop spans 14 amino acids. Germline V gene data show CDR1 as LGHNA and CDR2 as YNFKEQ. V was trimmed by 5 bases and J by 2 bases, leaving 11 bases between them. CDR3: CASSWGGVTDTQYF. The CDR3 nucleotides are TGTGCCAGCAGCTGGGGCGGGGTCACAGATACGCAGTATTTT.

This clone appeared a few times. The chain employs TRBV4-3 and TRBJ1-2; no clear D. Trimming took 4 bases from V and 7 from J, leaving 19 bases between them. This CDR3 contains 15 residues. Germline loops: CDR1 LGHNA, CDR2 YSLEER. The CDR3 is CASSPEGTPTPGYTF. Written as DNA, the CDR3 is TGCGCCAGCAGCCCAGAGGGCACTCCGACCCCTGGCTACACCTTC.

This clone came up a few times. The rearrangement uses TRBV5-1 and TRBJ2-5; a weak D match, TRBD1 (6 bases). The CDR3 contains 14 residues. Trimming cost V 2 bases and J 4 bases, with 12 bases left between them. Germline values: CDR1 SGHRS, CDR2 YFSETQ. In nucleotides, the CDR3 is TGCGCCAGCAGCTTACAGGGTAGTGGAGAGACCCAGTACTTC. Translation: CASSLQGSGETQYF.

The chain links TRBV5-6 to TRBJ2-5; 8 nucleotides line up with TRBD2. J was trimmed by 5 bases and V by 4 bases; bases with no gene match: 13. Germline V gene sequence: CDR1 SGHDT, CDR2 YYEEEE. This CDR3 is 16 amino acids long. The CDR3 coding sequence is TGTGCCAGCAGCCAGTACCGGGGGGGCCCGGGGGAGACCCAGTACTTC. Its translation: CASSQYRGGPGETQYF.

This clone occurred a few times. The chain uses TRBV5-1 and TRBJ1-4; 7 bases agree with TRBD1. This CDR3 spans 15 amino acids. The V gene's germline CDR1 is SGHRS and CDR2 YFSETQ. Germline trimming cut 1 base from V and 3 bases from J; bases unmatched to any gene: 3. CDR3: CASSLTGVSNEKLFF. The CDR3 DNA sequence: TGCGCCAGCAGCTTGACAGGGGTCTCTAATGAAAAACTGTTTTTT. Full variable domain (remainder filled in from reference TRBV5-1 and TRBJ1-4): KAGVTQTPRYLIKTRGQQVTLSCSPISGHRSVSWYQQTPGQGLQFLFEYFSETQRNKGNFPGRFSGRQFSNSRSEMNVSTLELGDSALYLCASSLTGVSNEKLFFGSGTQLSVL.

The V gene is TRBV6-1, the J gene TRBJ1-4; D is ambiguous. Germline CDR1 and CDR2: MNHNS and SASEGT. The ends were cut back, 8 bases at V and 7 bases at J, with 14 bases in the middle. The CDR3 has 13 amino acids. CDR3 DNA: TGTGCCAGCGAAGCCCTTCGAGGTGAAAAACTGTTTTTT. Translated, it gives CASEALRGEKLFF.

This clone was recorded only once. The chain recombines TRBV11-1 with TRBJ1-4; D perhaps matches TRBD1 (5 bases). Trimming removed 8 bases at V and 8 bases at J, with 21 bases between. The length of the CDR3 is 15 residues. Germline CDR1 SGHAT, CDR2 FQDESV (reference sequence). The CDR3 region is CASGGGESGLEKLFF. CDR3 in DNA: TGTGCCAGCGGGGGAGGAGAGTCCGGTTTGGAAAAACTGTTTTTT. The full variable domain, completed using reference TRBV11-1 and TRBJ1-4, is EAEVAQSPRYKITEKSQAVAFWCDPISGHATLYWYRQILGQGPELLVQFQDESVVDDSQLPKDRFSAERLKGVDSTLKIQPAELGDSAMYLCASGGGESGLEKLFFGSGTQLSVL.

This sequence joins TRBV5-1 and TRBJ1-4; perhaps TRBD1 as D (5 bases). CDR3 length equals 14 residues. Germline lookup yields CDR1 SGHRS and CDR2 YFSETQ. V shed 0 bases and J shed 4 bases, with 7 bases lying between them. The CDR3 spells CASSLVRGNEKLFF. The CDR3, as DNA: TGCGCCAGCAGCTTGGTTAGGGGTAATGAAAAACTGTTTTTT.

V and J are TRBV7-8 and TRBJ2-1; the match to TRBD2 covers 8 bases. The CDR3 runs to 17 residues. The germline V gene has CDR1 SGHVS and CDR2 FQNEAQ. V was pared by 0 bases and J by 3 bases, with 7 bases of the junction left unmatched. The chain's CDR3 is CASSLAGASGLYNEQFF. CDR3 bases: TGTGCCAGCAGCTTAGCCGGGGCTAGCGGGCTCTACAATGAGCAGTTCTTC.

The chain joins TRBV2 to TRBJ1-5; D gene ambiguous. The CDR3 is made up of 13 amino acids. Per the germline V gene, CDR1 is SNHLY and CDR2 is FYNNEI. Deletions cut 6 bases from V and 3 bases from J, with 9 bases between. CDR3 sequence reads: CASSLSDNQPQHF. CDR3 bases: TGTGCCAGCAGCTTATCAGACAATCAGCCCCAGCATTTT.